These 7 T cell receptor beta chains share one sample of origin, sequenced in a study of OX40 agonist ivuxolimab in advanced cancers. TCRdb's table, derived via immunoSEQ multiplex PCR, lists solely in-frame clones and lacks some. The table shows roughly 60,000 clones, with roughly four fifths occurring only once. Sample: CD4+ or CD8+ T cells sorted from blood, taken in a trial of the OX40 agonist ivuxolimab. These receptors originate from an adult with an advanced solid tumor such as melanoma, head and neck, liver or kidney cancer.

This chain connects TRBV2 to TRBJ2-5; no clear D gene. V dropped 8 bases and J dropped 4 bases, with 11 bases sitting between them. The CDR3 has 12 amino acids. Germline V gene data show CDR1 as SNHLY and CDR2 as FYNNEI. The CDR3, as DNA: TGTGCCAGCGTTTATCTGTCAGAGACCCAGTACTTC. Translating it yields CASVYLSETQYF. The whole variable domain, remainder taken from reference TRBV2 and TRBJ2-5, is EPEVTQTPSHQVTQMGQEVILRCVPISNHLYFYWYRQILGQKVEFLVSFYNNEISEKSEIFDDQFSVERPDGSNFTLKIRSTKLEDSAMYFCASVYLSETQYFGPGTRLLVL.

J is TRBJ1-1 and V is TRBV27; 7 nucleotides line up with TRBD1. The V gene's germline CDR1 is MNHEY and CDR2 SMNVEV (reference sequence). V trimming: 2 bases; J trimming: 8 bases; junction bases outside the gene matches: 20. This CDR3 is 18 amino acids long. The CDR3 loop reads CASSLKPGQNIPILEAFF. CDR3 nucleotide sequence: TGTGCCAGCAGTTTAAAACCGGGACAGAATATCCCGATATTGGAAGCTTTCTTT.

The chain combines TRBV15 with TRBJ1-5; D may be TRBD1 (6 bases). The germline V gene encodes CDR1 LNHNV and CDR2 YYDKDF (reference sequence). V lost 4 bases to trimming and J lost 3 bases, with 16 bases between them. The CDR3 has 16 amino acids. The CDR3 DNA sequence: TGTGCCACCAGCACTGGCGGATGGGGGCCCAATCAGCCCCAGCATTTT. Protein product: CATSTGGWGPNQPQHF.

The chain is built from TRBV7-8 and TRBJ1-5, with D maybe TRBD1 (5 bases). Per germline, CDR1 SGHVS and CDR2 FQNEAQ. The CDR3 has 13 amino acids. V lost 2 bases and J 7 bases, leaving 9 bases between the germline ends. Here the CDR3 DNA reads TGTGCCAGCAGCTTATCCAGGGAGCAGCCCCAGCATTTT. Its translation is CASSLSREQPQHF.

V usage is TRBV5-1 and J usage is TRBJ1-2, with TRBD1 as a possible D gene (5 bases). V lost 0 bases and J lost 7, with 10 bases in between. The CDR3 runs to 13 residues. Germline lookup yields CDR1 SGHRS and CDR2 YFSETQ. As DNA, the CDR3 is TGCGCCAGCAGCTTGGCCGGGGCAGGTGGCTACACCTTC. The encoded protein is CASSLAGAGGYTF.

The rearrangement joins TRBV5-6 to TRBJ2-5, with TRBD1 identical over 7 bases. V gave up 3 bases and J gave up 1 base; unmatched junction bases: 6. The CDR3 runs to 15 residues. Germline V gene sequence: CDR1 SGHDT, CDR2 YYEEEE. DNA of the CDR3: TGTGCCAGCAGCTGGGGACAGTCGGGCCAAGAGACCCAGTACTTC. Translating gives CASSWGQSGQETQYF.

The CDR3 protein is CASNAGRLGSTGELFF. CDR3 nucleotides: TGCGCCAGCAACGCGGGAAGACTGGGGAGCACCGGGGAGCTGTTTTTT. The chain employs TRBV5-1 and TRBJ2-2; perhaps TRBD2 as D (6 bases). CDR3 length equals 16 residues. V shed 6 bases and J shed 4 bases, with 19 bases lying between them. The germline V gene has CDR1 SGHRS and CDR2 YFSETQ.